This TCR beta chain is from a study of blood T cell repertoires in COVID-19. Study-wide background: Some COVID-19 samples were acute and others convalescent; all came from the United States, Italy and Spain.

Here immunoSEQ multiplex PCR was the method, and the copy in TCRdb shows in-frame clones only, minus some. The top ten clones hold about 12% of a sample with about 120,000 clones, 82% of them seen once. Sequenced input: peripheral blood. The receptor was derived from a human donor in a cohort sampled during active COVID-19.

The CDR3 is CASSVSRGGLGETQYF. In DNA, the CDR3 is TGTGCCAGCAGCGTATCGCGGGGGGGGCTTGGAGAGACCCAGTACTTC. The chain employs TRBV9 and TRBJ2-5; the match to TRBD2 covers 9 bases. CDR3 size: 16 residues. Germline values: CDR1 SGDLS, CDR2 YYNGEE. Trimming removed 1 base from V and 4 bases from J; junction bases left unmatched: 8.